This is a list of T cell receptor beta chains from one sample in a study of T cell changes during pregnancy in multiple sclerosis. The method was immunoSEQ multiplex PCR; TCRdb's version includes in-frame clones alone and lacks a portion of them. The sample holds 25,000 to 35,000 clones; about 91% are singletons and the top ten take 8% to 11%. The specimen was CD8+ T cells from peripheral blood mononuclear cells, collected in the second trimester of pregnancy. These receptors were obtained from a female donor with multiple sclerosis, enrolled in a pregnancy study. CDR3s include the opening cysteine and the closing phenylalanine or tryptophan. D genes are given only for firm matches. Not every row has a clone size; where given, it reads once, few, many or a size class.

>.|TRBJ2-2|.|TRBV19
TGTGCCAGTAGTACCCAGGGGACCTTCACCGGGGAGCTGTTTTTT
CASSTQGTFTGELFF
>.|TRBJ1-4|.|TRBV7-9
TGTGCCAGCAGCTCAACGGGGAGGGCTTCAACTAATGAAAAACTGTTTTTT
CASSSTGRASTNEKLFF
>.|TRBJ1-5|.|TRBV19
TGTGCCAGTAGTATAGAGAGGCATCGGCCTCAGCCCCAGCATTTT
CASSIERHRPQPQHF
>TRBD1|TRBJ2-7|.|TRBV19
TGTGCCAGTAGTCTCCTCGGGACAGGGGACAGGTACGAGCAGTACTTC
CASSLLGTGDRYEQYF
>TRBD2|TRBJ2-3|.|TRBV28
TGTGCCAGCAGTCGGACTAGCGGGAGTTCAGATACGCAGTATTTT
CASSRTSGSSDTQYF
>TRBD2|TRBJ2-1|.|TRBV5-3
TGTGCCAGAAGCATGGCTCTTAGCGGGGGGTACTCCAATGAGCAGTTCTTC
CARSMALSGGYSNEQFF
>TRBD2|TRBJ2-1|.|TRBV27
TGTGCCAGCAGTTTATCGGGATCAGCGGGAGGCCATAATGAGCAGTTCTTC
CASSLSGSAGGHNEQFF
>.|TRBJ1-4|.|TRBV5-6
TGTGCCAGCAGCCCCGGGACGCAGGGGGAAAAACTGTTTTTT
CASSPGTQGEKLFF
>TRBD1|TRBJ2-7|.|TRBV11-2
TGTGCCAGCAGCTCCGGGACAGGGGCCTACGAGCAGTACTTC
CASSSGTGAYEQYF
>.|TRBJ1-1|.|TRBV14
TGTGCCAGCAGCCAAAGACTCAACACTGAAGCTTTCTTT
CASSQRLNTEAFF
>.|TRBJ2-3|.|TRBV7-9
TGTGCCAGCAGCTTATACGCCAGGTCGAGCACAGATACGCAGTATTTT
CASSLYARSSTDTQYF
>.|TRBJ2-7|.|TRBV5-6
TGTGCCAGCAGCCCGGTCGGGGGATTAGAGGCCTACGAGCAGTACTTC
CASSPVGGLEAYEQYF
>.|TRBJ1-2|once|TRBV10-3
TGTGCCATCAGTGAAGCGGGGGCATGGGGCTACACCTTC
CAISEAGAWGYTF
>TRBD1|TRBJ2-7|.|TRBV9
TGTGCCAGCAGCGTAGAGGGGGCGTCTTACGAGCAGTACTTC
CASSVEGASYEQYF
>TRBD2|TRBJ2-6|.|TRBV27
TGTGCCAGCAGTTTATTGACGGGGGGGCAGGGGGCCAACGTCCTGACTTTC
CASSLLTGGQGANVLTF
>.|TRBJ1-1|.|TRBV7-9
TGTGCCAGCAGCCGCCGGGGGGTGAACACTGAAGCTTTCTTT
CASSRRGVNTEAFF
>.|TRBJ1-1|.|TRBV9
TGTGCCAGCAGCCCCAGGGCGCGAGACACTGAAGCTTTCTTT
CASSPRARDTEAFF
>TRBD1|TRBJ1-5|.|TRBV6-1
TGTGCCAGCAGGTCAGGGACAGGGGGCCATCAGCCCCAGCATTTT
CASRSGTGGHQPQHF
>TRBD2|TRBJ2-5|.|TRBV7-9
TGTGCCAGCAGCCCTCCGGGGGGGGCCGGAGAGACCCAGTACTTC
CASSPPGGAGETQYF
>.|TRBJ1-2|.|TRBV29-1
TGCAGCGTTCCGCAGTCCCCCTATGGCTACACCTTC
CSVPQSPYGYTF
>.|TRBJ2-6|.|TRBV6-4
TGTGCCAGCAGTGACTCGGACAGCTCTGGGGCCAACGTCCTGACTTTC
CASSDSDSSGANVLTF
>.|TRBJ2-7|.|TRBV9
TGTGCCAGCAGCACCGGACAGACTGCCGAGCAGTACTTC
CASSTGQTAEQYF
>TRBD2|TRBJ2-7|.|TRBV19
TGTGCCACGGGGGGACCCTACGAGCAGTACTTC
CATGGPYEQYF
>.|TRBJ1-6|.|TRBV19
TGTGCCAGTAGTATAAAGGAACTGGGTCGGGGGTCACCCCTCCACTTT
CASSIKELGRGSPLHF
>TRBD2|TRBJ2-1|once|TRBV6-4
TGTGCCAGCAGTGACGAGGTCGGGGGGGATGAGCAGTTCTTC
CASSDEVGGDEQFF
>TRBD2|TRBJ2-4|.|TRBV28
TGTGCCAGTACGGGGGGTGGGGTAGCCAAAAACATTCAGTACTTC
CASTGGGVAKNIQYF
>.|TRBJ2-3|.|TRBV11-2
TGTGCCAGCAGCTCCTATGAGAAGCCAGATACGCAGTATTTT
CASSSYEKPDTQYF
>.|TRBJ1-1|.|TRBV10-3
TGTGCCATCAGTGACAGTATGAACACTGAAGCTTTCTTT
CAISDSMNTEAFF
>.|TRBJ1-1|.|TRBV29-1
TGCAGCGTTGGGCAGGGCGCTGAAGCTTTCTTT
CSVGQGAEAFF
>TRBD1|TRBJ1-2|.|TRBV4-1
TGCGCCAGCGGCCAGGGGGACAGGGGGGGCTATGGCTACACCTTC
CASGQGDRGGYGYTF
>TRBD2|TRBJ2-1|.|TRBV9
TGTGCCAGCAGCGCAGGACTAGCGGGAGGGAATGAGCAGTTCTTC
CASSAGLAGGNEQFF
>.|TRBJ2-2|many|TRBV6-4
TGTGCCAGCAGTCAGGGACTTTCAACCGGGGAGCTGTTTTTT
CASSQGLSTGELFF